This T cell receptor beta chain was obtained from a study of sequential checkpoint blockade in melanoma (dated by TCRdb to about 2019). Regarding the study in general: Patients were assigned by 1:1 randomization to either first-line nivolumab followed by ipilimumab (arm A) or ipilimumab followed by nivolumab (arm B). Maintenance nivolumab was given following each of the two trial sequences.

Reading the label with the study, this specimen's treatment or condition is: randomized to nivolumab then ipilimumab (arm A) or the reverse (arm B). No trial patient had received prior DNA-damaging chemotherapy. On a FACS Aria II flow cytometer, live CD3+CD8+ cells that were negative for CD19 and CD56 were sorted from thawed PBMCs. Samples were obtained from patients with melanoma enrolled in CheckMate 064, a randomized, open-label phase II trial of sequential checkpoint blockade. Leukapheresis was used to collect peripheral blood mononuclear cells, which were then purified with Ficoll-Paque and frozen in human serum with roughly 10% DMSO. Immediately after sorting, the purity of sorted blood CD3+CD8+ cells was verified to be >95%, after which DNA was extracted. Reading from cysteine to phenylalanine, the CDR3 counts 17 amino acids. Left in the record is the CDR3 DNA by itself, 51 bases read in frame from the first base. The germline V gene provides CDR1 SGHRS and CDR2 YFSETQ. For this chain, trimming is 5 bases at the V end and 0 bases at the J end, and the number of junction bases without a gene match is 5.

Summary of the overall study and its limitations: The model for predicting response that combines TCR metrics with mutation burden needs to be validated in larger, independent patient cohorts.

The immunoSEQ Assay was used to immunosequence TCRbeta CDR3 regions from genomic DNA. Before high-throughput sequencing, genomic DNA was amplified using bias-controlled multiplex PCR. In the source study's methods: To quantify the absolute abundance of each unique TCRbeta CDR3 region, the sequences were collapsed and filtered. Clonality, defined as 1 minus Pielou's evenness, was calculated using only productive rearrangements. A previously published method was used to identify clones whose frequencies were significantly greater in on-treatment samples than in baseline samples. TCRdb took this table from immuneACCESS and kept in-frame rearrangements with V and J called. Such tables lack part of the clones; where checked against another copy, unresolved V genes explain under half of the gap, and the rest is unexplained. D and trimming come from the DNA, and the V and J calls and clone size come from that table. This sample gives about 11,000 clones in total; 45% to 60% of them show up just once. Of the sample, roughly 15% falls within the top ten clones.

With respect to this clone: The antigen it recognizes is unknown. The record has no base qualities; no much larger clone is one base away.

This receptor was obtained from a human donor with melanoma. The specimen was CD8+ T cells sorted from blood (inferred from file names), collected from a patient given nivolumab and ipilimumab in sequence. The V and J segments used are TRBV5-1 and TRBJ2-1, and 13 bases in between align with TRBD2. At the DNA level, the sequence is TGCGCCAGCAGTGACAGGACTAGCGGGAGCTCCTACAATGAGCAGTTCTTC. It translates to CASSDRTSGSSYNEQFF. The variable domain in full, with residues beyond the CDR3 obtained from the reference TRBV5-1 and TRBJ2-1 genes, is KAGVTQTPRYLIKTRGQQVTLSCSPISGHRSVSWYQQTPGQGLQFLFEYFSETQRNKGNFPGRFSGRQFSNSRSEMNVSTLELGDSALYLCASSDRTSGSSYNEQFFGPGTRLTVL.